This T cell receptor beta chain was identified in a study of blood T cells in healthy people across ages. Study results and caveats: Per million T cells, TCR beta diversity dropped about linearly as age rose.

Combining a sample-barcoded 5' primer with a J-beta primer mix, a second PCR ran for roughly 7 to 11 cycles. Every molecule of cDNA carried a tag from a template-switch adaptor with 12 random nucleotides. TCRdb processed the 5' RACE reads anew with MiXCR; each CDR3 protein has one entry. This table holds about 580,000 distinct CDR3 sequences, around 48% found once. The donors, all healthy, were Caucasians living in Russia, aged 6 to 90. This clonotype appeared many times. The antigen remains undetermined. The sequenced sample was blood. The sequence was obtained from a man at least 80 years old in good health.

The CDR3 reads CASSFSGVVGETQYF. The DNA for the CDR3 is TGTGCCAGCAGCTTTAGTGGCGTTGTGGGAGAGACCCAGTACTTC. The V and J genes are TRBV7-2 and TRBJ2-5, with D hard to call. Trimming took 3 bases from V and 4 from J, leaving 15 bases between them. The CDR3 extends over 15 amino acids. Germline CDR1 SGHTA, CDR2 FQGNSA. Full variable domain (missing parts from reference TRBV7-2 and TRBJ2-5): GAGVSQSPSNKVTEKGKDVELRCDPISGHTALYWYRQSLGQGLEFLIYFQGNSAPDKSGLPSDRFSAERTGGSVSTLTIQRTQQEDSAVYLCASSFSGVVGETQYFGPGTRLLVL.